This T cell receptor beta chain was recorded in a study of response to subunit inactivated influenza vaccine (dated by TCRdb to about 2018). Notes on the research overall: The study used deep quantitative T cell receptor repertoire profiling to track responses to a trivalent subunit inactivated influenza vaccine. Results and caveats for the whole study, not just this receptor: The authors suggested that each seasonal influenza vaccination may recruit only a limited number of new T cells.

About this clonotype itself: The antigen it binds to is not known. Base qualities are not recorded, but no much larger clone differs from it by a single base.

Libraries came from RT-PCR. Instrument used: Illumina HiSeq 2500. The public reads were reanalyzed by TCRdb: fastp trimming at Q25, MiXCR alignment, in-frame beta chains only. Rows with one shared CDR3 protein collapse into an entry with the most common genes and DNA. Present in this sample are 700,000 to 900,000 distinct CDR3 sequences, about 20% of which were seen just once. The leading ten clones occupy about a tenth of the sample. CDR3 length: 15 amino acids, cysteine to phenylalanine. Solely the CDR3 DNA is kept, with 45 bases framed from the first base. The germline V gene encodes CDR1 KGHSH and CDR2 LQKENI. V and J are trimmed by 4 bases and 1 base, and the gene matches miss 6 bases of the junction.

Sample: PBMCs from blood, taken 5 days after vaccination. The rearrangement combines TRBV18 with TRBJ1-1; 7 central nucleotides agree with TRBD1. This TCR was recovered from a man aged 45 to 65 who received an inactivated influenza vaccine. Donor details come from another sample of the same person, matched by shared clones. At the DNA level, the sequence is TGTGCCAGCTCACAAAACAGGGGACGGAACACTGAAGCTTTCTTT. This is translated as CASSQNRGRNTEAFF.